This T cell receptor beta chain originates from a study of CD8+CD57+ T cells in acquired aplastic anemia. General study findings and limits: Patients and controls shared twenty-nine CD8+ CDR3 sequences, highly expressed in patients.

The V end lost 5 bases, the J end lost 6 bases, and 18 bases lay between the germline ends. This CDR3 region has 15 residues. Germline values: CDR1 MNHEY, CDR2 SVGAGI. Genomic DNA constituted the template upon which TCR beta VDJ and CDR3 profiling was performed. MiXCR, run by TCRdb on the reads, gives a single entry per CDR3 protein. The repertoire holds 200,000 or so distinct CDR3 sequences, with over 60% as singletons. Concerning this clonotype: Its antigen remains unidentified.

The source of this sequence is a human donor with severe aplastic anemia or a healthy control (not recorded which). The gene calls are TRBV6-5 and TRBJ2-3, with D hard to call. The source material was sorted CD4+, CD8+, or CD8+CD57+ T cells (not recorded which) from PBMCs. CDR3 in amino acids: CASSPARAPRDTQYF. The CDR3 nucleotides are TGTGCCAGCAGTCCCGCGCGAGCCCCGAGGGATACGCAGTATTTT.